This T cell receptor (beta chain) was identified in a study of T cell responses to AZD1222 COVID-19 vaccine. The study, taken as a whole, reports: Every sample of the repertoires postdated the peak T cell response.

Profiling relied on immunoSEQ multiplex PCR, and the TCRdb table lists in-frame clones only, not all of them. This sample yields under 150,000 clones, of which just under 95% are seen a single time; roughly 1% belongs to the top ten. The length of the CDR3 is 17 residues. Germline-derived CDR1 and CDR2 are SEHNR and FQNEAQ (reference sequence). V lost 5 bases and J lost 6; bases outside the gene matches: 14. As to this clone: Its matching antigen is unknown.

Sequenced here: peripheral blood, sampled 28 days after the second AZD1222 dose. The chain uses TRBV7-9 and TRBJ2-1; 9 nucleotides align to TRBD1. The sequence was collected from an adult who received the AZD1222 COVID-19 vaccine. The DNA of the CDR3 is TGTGCCAGCAGCCAGGACAGGGGCGATATTCGGTTCAATGAGCAGTTCTTC. It yields the protein CASSQDRGDIRFNEQFF.